This paragraph covers one T cell receptor (beta chain) sequence. Its target is not known. This CDR3 has 15 residues. CDR1 and CDR2 (germline): MNHEY, SMNVEV (reference sequence). V was clipped by 5 bases and J by 7 bases, with 20 bases between them. Assay: immunoSEQ multiplex PCR; the TCRdb copy retains only in-frame clones and omits some. The sample comprises about 120,000 clones, approximately 90% of which are singletons, and 11% to 15% rests with the top ten. The sample comes from a study of T cell responses to AZD1222 COVID-19 vaccine. Study as a whole: Second doses at about 4 or about 12 weeks were pooled.

Study-wide points: Sampled repertoires all dated from after the peak T cell response. White British donors predominated, females outnumbered males, and clonal diversity was possibly underestimated. Unmutated variant regions reportedly attract nearly half of all spike-specific TCRs.

The sequence derives from an adult in good health. The material was peripheral blood, obtained on day 0 of AZD1222 vaccination. V gene TRBV27 combines with J gene TRBJ2-5, with TRBD1 as a possible D gene (6 bases). As DNA, the CDR3 is TGTGCCAGCAGTCATTCCTCCACAGGGTCGGGGACCCAGTACTTC. Translating it yields CASSHSSTGSGTQYF.